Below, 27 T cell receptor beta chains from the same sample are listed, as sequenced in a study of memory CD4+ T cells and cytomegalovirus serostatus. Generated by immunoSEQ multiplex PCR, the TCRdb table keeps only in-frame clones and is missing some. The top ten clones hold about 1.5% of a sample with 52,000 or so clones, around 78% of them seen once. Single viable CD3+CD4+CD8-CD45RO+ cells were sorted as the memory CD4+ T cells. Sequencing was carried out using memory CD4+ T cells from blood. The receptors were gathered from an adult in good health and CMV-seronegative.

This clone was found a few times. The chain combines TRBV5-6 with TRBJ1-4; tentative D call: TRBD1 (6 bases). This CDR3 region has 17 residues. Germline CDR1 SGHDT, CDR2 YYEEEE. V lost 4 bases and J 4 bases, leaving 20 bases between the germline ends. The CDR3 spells CASSQLPFTGRNEKLFF. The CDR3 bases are TGTGCCAGCAGCCAACTACCCTTCACAGGGCGTAATGAAAAACTGTTTTTT. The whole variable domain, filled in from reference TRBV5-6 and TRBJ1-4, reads DAGVTQSPTHLIKTRGQQVTLRCSPKSGHDTVSWYQQALGQGPQFIFQYYEEEERQRGNFPDRFSGHQFPNYSSELNVNALLLGDSALYLCASSQLPFTGRNEKLFFGSGTQLSVL.

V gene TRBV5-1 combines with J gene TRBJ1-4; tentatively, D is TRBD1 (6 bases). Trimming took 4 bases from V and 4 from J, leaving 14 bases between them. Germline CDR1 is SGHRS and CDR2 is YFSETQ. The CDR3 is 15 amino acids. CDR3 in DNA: TGCGCCAGCAGCCTCCGACAGGACCGTAATGAAAAACTGTTTTTT. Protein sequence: CASSLRQDRNEKLFF.

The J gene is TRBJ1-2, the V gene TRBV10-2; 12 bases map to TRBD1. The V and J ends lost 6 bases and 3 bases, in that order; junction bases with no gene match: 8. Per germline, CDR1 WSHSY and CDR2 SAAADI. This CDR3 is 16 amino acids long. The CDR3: CASSPGQGARDYGYTF. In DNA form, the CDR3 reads TGCGCCAGCAGCCCGGGACAGGGGGCGCGAGACTATGGCTACACCTTC.

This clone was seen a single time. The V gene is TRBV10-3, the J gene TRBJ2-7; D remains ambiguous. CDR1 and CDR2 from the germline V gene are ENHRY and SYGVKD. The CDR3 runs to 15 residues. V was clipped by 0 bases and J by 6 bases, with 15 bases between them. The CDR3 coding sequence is TGTGCCATCAGTGAGTCGATGGGTAGGGCAGGCGAGCAGTACTTC. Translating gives CAISESMGRAGEQYF.

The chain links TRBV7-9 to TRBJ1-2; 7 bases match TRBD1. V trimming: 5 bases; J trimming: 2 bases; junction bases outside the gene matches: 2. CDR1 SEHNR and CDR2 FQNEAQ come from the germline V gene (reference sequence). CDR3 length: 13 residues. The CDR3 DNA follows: TGTGCCAGCAGCGTGGGACAGAACTATGGCTACACCTTC. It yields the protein CASSVGQNYGYTF.

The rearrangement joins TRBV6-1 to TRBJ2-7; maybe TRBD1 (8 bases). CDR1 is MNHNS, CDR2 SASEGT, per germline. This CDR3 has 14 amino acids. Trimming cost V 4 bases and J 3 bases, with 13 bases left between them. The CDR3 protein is CASSGGGQVYEQYF. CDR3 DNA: TGTGCCAGCAGTGGGGGGGGACAGGTCTACGAGCAGTACTTC.

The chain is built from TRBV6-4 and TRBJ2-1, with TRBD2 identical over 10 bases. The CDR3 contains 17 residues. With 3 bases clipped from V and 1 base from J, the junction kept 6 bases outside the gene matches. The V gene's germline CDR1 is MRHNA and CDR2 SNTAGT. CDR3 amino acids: CASSEPSGSSSYNEQFF. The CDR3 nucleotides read TGTGCCAGCAGTGAGCCTAGCGGGAGTTCGTCCTACAATGAGCAGTTCTTC.

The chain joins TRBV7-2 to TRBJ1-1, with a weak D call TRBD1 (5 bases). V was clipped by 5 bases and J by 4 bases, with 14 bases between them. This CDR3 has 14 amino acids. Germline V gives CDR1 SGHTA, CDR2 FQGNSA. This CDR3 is CASSLPGPTTEAFF. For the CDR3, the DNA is TGTGCCAGCAGCCTACCGGGACCCACCACTGAAGCTTTCTTT.

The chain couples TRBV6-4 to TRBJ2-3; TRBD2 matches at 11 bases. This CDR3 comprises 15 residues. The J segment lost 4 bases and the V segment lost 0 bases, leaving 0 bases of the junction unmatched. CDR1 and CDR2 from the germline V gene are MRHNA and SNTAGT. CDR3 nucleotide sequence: TGTGCCAGCAGTGACTCTAGCGGGGGGGCAGATACGCAGTATTTT. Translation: CASSDSSGGADTQYF.

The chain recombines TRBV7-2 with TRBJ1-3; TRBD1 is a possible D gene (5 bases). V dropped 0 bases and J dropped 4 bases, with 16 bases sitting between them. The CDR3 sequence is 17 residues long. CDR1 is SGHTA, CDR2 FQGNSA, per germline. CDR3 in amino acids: CASSLAAGPRGGNTIYF. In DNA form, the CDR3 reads TGTGCCAGCAGCTTAGCAGCGGGACCTAGAGGAGGAAACACCATATATTTT. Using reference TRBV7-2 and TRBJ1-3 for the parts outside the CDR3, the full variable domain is GAGVSQSPSNKVTEKGKDVELRCDPISGHTALYWYRQSLGQGLEFLIYFQGNSAPDKSGLPSDRFSAERTGGSVSTLTIQRTQQEDSAVYLCASSLAAGPRGGNTIYFGEGSWLTVV.

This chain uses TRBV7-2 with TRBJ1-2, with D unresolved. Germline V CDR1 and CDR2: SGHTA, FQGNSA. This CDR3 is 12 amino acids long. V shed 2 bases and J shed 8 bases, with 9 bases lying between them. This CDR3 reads CASSLRQDGYTF. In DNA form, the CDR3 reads TGTGCCAGCAGCTTAAGGCAGGACGGCTACACCTTC.

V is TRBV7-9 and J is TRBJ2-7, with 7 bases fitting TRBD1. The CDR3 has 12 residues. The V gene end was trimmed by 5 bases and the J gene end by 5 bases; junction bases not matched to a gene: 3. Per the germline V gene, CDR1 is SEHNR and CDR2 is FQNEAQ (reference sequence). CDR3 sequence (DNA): TGTGCCAGCAGCATCACAGGGGACGAGCAGTACTTC. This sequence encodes CASSITGDEQYF.

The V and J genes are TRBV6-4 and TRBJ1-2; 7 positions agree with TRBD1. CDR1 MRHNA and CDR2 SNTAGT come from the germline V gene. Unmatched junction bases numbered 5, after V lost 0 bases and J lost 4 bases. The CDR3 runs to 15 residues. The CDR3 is CASSDSNRGAYGYTF. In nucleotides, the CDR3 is TGTGCCAGCAGTGACTCTAACAGGGGAGCCTATGGCTACACCTTC.

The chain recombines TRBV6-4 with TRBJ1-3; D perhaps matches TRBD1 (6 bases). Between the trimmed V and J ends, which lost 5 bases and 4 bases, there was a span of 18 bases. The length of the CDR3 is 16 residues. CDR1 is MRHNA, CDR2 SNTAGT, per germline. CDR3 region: CASSRMNRAGGNTIYF. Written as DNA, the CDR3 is TGTGCCAGCAGTCGAATGAACAGGGCGGGCGGAAACACCATATATTTT.

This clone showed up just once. CDR3 sequence: CASSQGQISYEQYF. DNA of the CDR3: TGCGCCAGCAGCCAGGGACAGATCTCATACGAGCAGTACTTC. The V gene is TRBV4-1, the J gene TRBJ2-7; 7 bases line up with TRBD1. This CDR3 has 14 residues. V trimming: 3 bases; J trimming: 4 bases; junction bases outside the gene matches: 6. Germline lookup yields CDR1 MGHRA and CDR2 YSYEKL.

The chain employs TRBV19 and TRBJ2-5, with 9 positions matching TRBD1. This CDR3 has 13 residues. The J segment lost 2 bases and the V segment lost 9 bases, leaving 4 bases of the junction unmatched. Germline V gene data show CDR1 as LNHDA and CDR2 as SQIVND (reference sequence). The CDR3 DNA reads TGTGCCAGCGCGGACAGGGGACAAGAGACCCAGTACTTC. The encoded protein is CASADRGQETQYF.

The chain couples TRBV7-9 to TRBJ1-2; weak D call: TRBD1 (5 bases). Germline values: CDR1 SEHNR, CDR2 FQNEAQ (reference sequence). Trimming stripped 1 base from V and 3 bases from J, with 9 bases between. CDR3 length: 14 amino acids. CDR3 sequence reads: CASSLDGGDYGYTF. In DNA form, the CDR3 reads TGTGCCAGCAGCTTAGACGGGGGAGACTATGGCTACACCTTC.

CDR3 sequence reads: CASSRSIVNNEQFF. The CDR3 region has the DNA TGTGCCAGCAGCCGCTCTATTGTTAACAATGAGCAGTTCTTC. The rearrangement links TRBV5-4 to TRBJ2-1, with D unclear. V gave up 4 bases and J gave up 5 bases, with 13 bases separating them. Germline V gene data show CDR1 as SGHNT and CDR2 as YYREEE (reference sequence). The CDR3 is made up of 14 amino acids.

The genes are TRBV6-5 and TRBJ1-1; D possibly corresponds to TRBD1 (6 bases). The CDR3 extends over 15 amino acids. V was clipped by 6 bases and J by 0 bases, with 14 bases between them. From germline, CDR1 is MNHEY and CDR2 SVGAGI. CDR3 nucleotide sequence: TGTGCCAGCAGACCGCAGGGGCGCATGAACACTGAAGCTTTCTTT. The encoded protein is CASRPQGRMNTEAFF.

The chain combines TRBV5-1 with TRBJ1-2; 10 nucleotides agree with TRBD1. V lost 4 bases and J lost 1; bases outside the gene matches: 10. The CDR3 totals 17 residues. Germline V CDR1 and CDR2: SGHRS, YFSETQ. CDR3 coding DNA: TGCGCCAGCAGCCCCGGGGGGACAGGGGTTGGTAACTATGGCTACACCTTC. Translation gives CASSPGGTGVGNYGYTF.

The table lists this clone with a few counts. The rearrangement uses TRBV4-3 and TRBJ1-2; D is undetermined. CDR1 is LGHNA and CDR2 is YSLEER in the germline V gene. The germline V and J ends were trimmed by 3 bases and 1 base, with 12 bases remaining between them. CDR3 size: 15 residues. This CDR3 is CASSQVDRDNYGYTF. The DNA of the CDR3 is TGCGCCAGCAGCCAGGTGGACCGGGATAACTATGGCTACACCTTC.

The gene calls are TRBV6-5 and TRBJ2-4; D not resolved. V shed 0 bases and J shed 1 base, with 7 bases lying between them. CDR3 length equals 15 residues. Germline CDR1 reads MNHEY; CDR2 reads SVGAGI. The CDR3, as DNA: TGTGCCAGCAGTTACTCGACTGTCGCCAAAAACATTCAGTACTTC. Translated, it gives CASSYSTVAKNIQYF.

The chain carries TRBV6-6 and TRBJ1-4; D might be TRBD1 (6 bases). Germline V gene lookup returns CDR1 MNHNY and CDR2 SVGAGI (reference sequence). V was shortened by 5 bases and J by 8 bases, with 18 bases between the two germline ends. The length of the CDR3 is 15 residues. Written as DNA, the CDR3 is TGTGCCAGCAGTCGCCCCAAGGGGGGGAACGAAAAACTGTTTTTT. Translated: CASSRPKGGNEKLFF.

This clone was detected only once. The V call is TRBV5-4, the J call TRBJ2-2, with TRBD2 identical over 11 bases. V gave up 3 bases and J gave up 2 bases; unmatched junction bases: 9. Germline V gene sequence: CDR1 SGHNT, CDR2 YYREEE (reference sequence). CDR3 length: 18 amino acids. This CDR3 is CASSSRLAGGSNTGELFF. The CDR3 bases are TGTGCCAGCAGCTCGCGGCTAGCGGGAGGATCAAACACCGGGGAGCTGTTTTTT.

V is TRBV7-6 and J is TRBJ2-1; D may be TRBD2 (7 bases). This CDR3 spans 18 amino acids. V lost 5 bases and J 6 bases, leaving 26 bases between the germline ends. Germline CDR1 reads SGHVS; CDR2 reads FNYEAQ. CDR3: CASSPFPPAGAGVNEQFF. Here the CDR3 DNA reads TGTGCCAGCAGCCCCTTCCCCCCTGCGGGGGCAGGGGTCAATGAGCAGTTCTTC.

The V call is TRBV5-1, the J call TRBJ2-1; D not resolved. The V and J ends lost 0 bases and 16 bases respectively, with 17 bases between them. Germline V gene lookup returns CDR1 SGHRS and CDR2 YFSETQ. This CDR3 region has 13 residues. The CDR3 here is CASSLAPAPQNFF. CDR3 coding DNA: TGCGCCAGCAGCTTGGCCCCGGCCCCACAAAACTTCTTC.

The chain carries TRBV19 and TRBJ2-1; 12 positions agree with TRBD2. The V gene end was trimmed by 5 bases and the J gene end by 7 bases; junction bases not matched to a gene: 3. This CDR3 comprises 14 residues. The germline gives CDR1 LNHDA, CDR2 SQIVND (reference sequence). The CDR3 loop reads CASSAGLAGNEQFF. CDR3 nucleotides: TGTGCCAGTAGTGCCGGACTAGCGGGGAATGAGCAGTTCTTC.